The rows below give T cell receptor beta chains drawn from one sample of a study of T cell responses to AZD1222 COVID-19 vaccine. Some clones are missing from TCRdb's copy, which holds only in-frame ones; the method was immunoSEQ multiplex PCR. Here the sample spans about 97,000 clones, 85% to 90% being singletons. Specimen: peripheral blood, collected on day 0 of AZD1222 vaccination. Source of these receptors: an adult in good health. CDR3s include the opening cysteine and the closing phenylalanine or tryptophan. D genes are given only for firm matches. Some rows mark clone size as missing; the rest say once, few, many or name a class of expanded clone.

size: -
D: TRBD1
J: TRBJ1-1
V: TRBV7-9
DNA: TGTGCCAGCAGCCGAGGCACAGGGGTAGTGATGAGGAACACTGAAGCTTTCTTT
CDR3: CASSRGTGVVMRNTEAFF

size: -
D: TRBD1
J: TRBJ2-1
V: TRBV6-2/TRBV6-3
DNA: TGTGCCAGCAGTTTGGGACAGGGGTTGTGGAATGAGCAGTTCTTC
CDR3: CASSLGQGLWNEQFF

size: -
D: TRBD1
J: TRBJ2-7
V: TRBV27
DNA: TGTGCCAGCAGTACCGGGACAGGGTCTACCAACGGGCTCTACGAGCAGTACTTC
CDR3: CASSTGTGSTNGLYEQYF

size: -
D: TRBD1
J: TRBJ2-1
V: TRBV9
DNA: TGTGCCAGCAGCGTAGCGGGGACAGGGGGCTCCTATGAGCAGTTCTTC
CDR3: CASSVAGTGGSYEQFF

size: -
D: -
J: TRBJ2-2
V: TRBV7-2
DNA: TGTGCCAGCAGCTCCATCGCGGGTCGGAGAGCCACCGGGGAGCTGTTTTTT
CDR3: CASSSIAGRRATGELFF

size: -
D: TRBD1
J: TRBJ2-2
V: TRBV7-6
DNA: TGTGCCAGCAGCGCGGACAGGATAAACACCGGGGAGCTGTTTTTT
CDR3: CASSADRINTGELFF

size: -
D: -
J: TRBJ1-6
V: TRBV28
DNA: TGTGCCAGCATCCGATGGCGGGGTCCCTATAATTCACCCCTCCACTTT
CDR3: CASIRWRGPYNSPLHF

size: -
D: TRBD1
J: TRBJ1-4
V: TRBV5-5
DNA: TGTGCCAGCAGCTACCGGGACAGTAATGAAAAACTGTTTTTT
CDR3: CASSYRDSNEKLFF

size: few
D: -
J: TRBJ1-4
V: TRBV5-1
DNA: TGCGCCAGCAGCCGGGGACCGCCAAATGAAAAACTGTTTTTT
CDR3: CASSRGPPNEKLFF

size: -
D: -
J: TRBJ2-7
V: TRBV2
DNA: TGTGCCAGCAGGATGGACAGCTCCTACGAGCAGTACTTC
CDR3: CASRMDSSYEQYF

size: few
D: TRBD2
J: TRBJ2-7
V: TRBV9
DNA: TGTGCCAGCAGCGAGGGCCAGATAGCGGGGTACTACGAGCAGTACTTC
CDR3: CASSEGQIAGYYEQYF

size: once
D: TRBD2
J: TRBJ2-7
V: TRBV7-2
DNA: TGTGCCAGCAGCTTAACTAGCGGGAGTATCGACGAGCAGTACTTC
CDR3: CASSLTSGSIDEQYF

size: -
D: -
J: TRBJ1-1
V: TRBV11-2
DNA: TGTGCCAGCAGCTTTTTTCAGAACACTGAAGCTTTCTTT
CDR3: CASSFFQNTEAFF

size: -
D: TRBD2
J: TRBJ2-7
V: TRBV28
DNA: TGTGCCGGGGGACGGGCGGGAGTCTACGAGCAGTACTTC
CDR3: CAGGRAGVYEQYF

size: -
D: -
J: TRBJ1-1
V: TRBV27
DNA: TGTGCCAGCAGTTCGGGGGGCGCTGGGGACACTGAAGCTTTCTTT
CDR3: CASSSGGAGDTEAFF

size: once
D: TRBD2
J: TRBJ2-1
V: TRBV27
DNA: TGTGCCAGCAGTCCCTCTAGCGGGAGTTTCTATGAGCAGTTCTTC
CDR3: CASSPSSGSFYEQFF

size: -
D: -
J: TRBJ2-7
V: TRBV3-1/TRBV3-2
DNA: TGTGCCAGCAGCCGCCGCGAGGGGGGCTTTGAGCAGTACTTC
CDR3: CASSRREGGFEQYF

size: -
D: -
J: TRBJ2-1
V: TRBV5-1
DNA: TGCGCCAGCAGCGGTGGGGATTCCTACAATGAGCAGTTCTTC
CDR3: CASSGGDSYNEQFF

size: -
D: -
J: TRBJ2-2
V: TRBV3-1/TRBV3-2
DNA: TGTGCCAGCAGAAGCACCGGGGAGCTGTTTTTT
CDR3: CASRSTGELFF